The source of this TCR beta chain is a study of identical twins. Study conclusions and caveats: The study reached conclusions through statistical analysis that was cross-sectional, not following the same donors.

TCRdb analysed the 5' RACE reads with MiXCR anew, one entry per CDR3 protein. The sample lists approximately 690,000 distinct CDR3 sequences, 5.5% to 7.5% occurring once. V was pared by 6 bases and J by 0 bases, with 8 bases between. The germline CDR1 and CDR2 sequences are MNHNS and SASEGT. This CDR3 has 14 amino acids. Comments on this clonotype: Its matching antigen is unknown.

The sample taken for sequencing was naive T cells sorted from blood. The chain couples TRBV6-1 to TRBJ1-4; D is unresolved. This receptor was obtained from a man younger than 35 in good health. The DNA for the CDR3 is TGTGCCAGCAGGAAGACACCAACTAATGAAAAACTGTTTTTT. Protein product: CASRKTPTNEKLFF.